What follows are 32 T cell receptor beta chains derived from one specimen sequenced in a study of OX40 agonist ivuxolimab in advanced cancers. Sequenced by immunoSEQ multiplex PCR; TCRdb stores in-frame clones only, minus some. The sample yields tens of thousands of clones, 70% to 90% seen once. The sample was CD4+ or CD8+ T cells sorted from blood, taken in a trial of the OX40 agonist ivuxolimab. These receptors were taken from an adult with an advanced solid tumor such as melanoma, head and neck, liver or kidney cancer.

The table lists this clone with a count of one. The CDR3 sequence is CASSPPPGANQPQHF. CDR3 coding DNA: TGTGCCAGCTCACCACCACCAGGGGCCAATCAGCCCCAGCATTTT. This chain joins TRBV18 and TRBJ1-5; maybe TRBD1 (6 bases). V lost 0 bases to trimming and J lost 3 bases, with 9 bases between them. Germline V gene data show CDR1 as KGHSH and CDR2 as LQKENI. This CDR3 spans 15 amino acids.

This clone was seen just once. The chain is built from TRBV21-1 and TRBJ2-1; TRBD2, the D gene given by the table, was not confirmed from the DNA. TRBV21-1 constitutes a pseudogene. There are 15 residues in the CDR3. The CDR3 loop reads CASSKILAGADEQFF. The CDR3 DNA reads TGTGCCAGCAGCAAGATTCTAGCGGGAGCGGATGAGCAGTTCTTC.

This clone was counted once. This chain connects TRBV9 to TRBJ1-4, with D maybe TRBD1 (5 bases). This CDR3 has 15 residues. Trimming cost V 3 bases and J 5 bases, with 14 bases left between them. Germline values: CDR1 SGDLS, CDR2 YYNGEE. Here the CDR3 reads CASSAADIGNEKLFF. The CDR3 nucleotides read TGTGCCAGCAGCGCTGCGGACATTGGAAATGAAAAACTGTTTTTT.

The CDR3, as DNA: TGTGCCAGCAGCTCGGGACAGTATAGCAATCAGCCCCAGCATTTT. Protein sequence: CASSSGQYSNQPQHF. This chain joins TRBV28 and TRBJ1-5, with 7 bases that match TRBD1. The junction had 5 bases not matched to a gene; V was cut back by 6 bases and J by 0 bases. CDR1 and CDR2 (germline): MDHEN, SYDVKM. This CDR3 has 15 residues. The whole variable domain, filled in from reference TRBV28 and TRBJ1-5, reads DVKVTQSSRYLVKRTGEKVFLECVQDMDHENMFWYRQDPGLGLRLIYFSYDVKMKEKGDIPEGYSVSREKKERFSLILESASTNQTSMYLCASSSGQYSNQPQHFGDGTRLSIL.

This chain joins TRBV7-6 and TRBJ2-5; tentatively, D is TRBD2 (5 bases). Deletions cut 5 bases from V and 4 bases from J, with 14 bases between. The CDR3 consists of 14 residues. The germline gives CDR1 SGHVS, CDR2 FNYEAQ. This CDR3 is CASSRGPLGETQYF. CDR3 sequence (DNA): TGTGCCAGCAGCCGAGGGCCCCTGGGAGAGACCCAGTACTTC.

The V and J genes are TRBV2 and TRBJ2-2, with 9 bases lining up with TRBD2. The V gene's germline CDR1 is SNHLY and CDR2 FYNNEI. V gave up 6 bases and J gave up 3 bases; unmatched junction bases: 5. This CDR3 comprises 15 residues. CDR3 sequence reads: CASRASGTYTGELFF. The CDR3 nucleotides are TGTGCCAGCAGAGCTAGCGGGACGTACACCGGGGAGCTGTTTTTT.

This chain links TRBV6-5 with TRBJ1-2, with a tentative D call TRBD1 (6 bases). CDR1 is MNHEY, CDR2 SVGAGI, per germline. The CDR3 totals 13 residues. With 4 bases removed from V and 8 bases from J, the gap between germline ends came to 14 bases. Here the CDR3 reads CASSSSTDRGYTF. The DNA of the CDR3 is TGTGCCAGCAGTTCGTCGACAGACAGGGGCTACACCTTC.

The chain uses TRBV5-1 and TRBJ2-5, with TRBD2 matching 7 bases. After removal of 5 bases from V and 0 bases from J, the junction contained 13 bases not matched to a gene. Germline CDR1 reads SGHRS; CDR2 reads YFSETQ. The CDR3 runs 17 residues. This CDR3 reads CASREYRRLADQETQYF. The CDR3 DNA reads TGCGCCAGCAGAGAATATCGTCGGCTAGCGGACCAAGAGACCCAGTACTTC.

CDR3 sequence: CASSLSQGFGDGYTF. CDR3 coding DNA: TGTGCCAGCAGTTTATCGCAGGGGTTCGGCGATGGCTACACCTTC. The genes are TRBV27 and TRBJ1-2; possibly TRBD1 for D (6 bases). Trimming left V 0 bases short and J 6 bases short, with 14 bases between. The germline gives CDR1 MNHEY, CDR2 SMNVEV (reference sequence). The CDR3 sequence is 15 residues long.

This rearrangement joins TRBV6-1 to TRBJ1-2; D unclear. In germline, CDR1 is MNHNS, CDR2 SASEGT. The CDR3 consists of 13 residues. V was pared by 6 bases and J by 4 bases, with 12 bases between. The CDR3 nucleotides read TGTGCCAGCAGGCGGCCTTCTAGCTATGGCTACACCTTC. Encoded protein: CASRRPSSYGYTF.

V gene TRBV27 combines with J gene TRBJ1-6, with 7 bases lining up with TRBD1. The CDR3 contains 15 residues. Germline-derived CDR1 and CDR2 are MNHEY and SMNVEV (reference sequence). Trimming removed 7 bases from V and 6 bases from J; junction bases left unmatched: 9. The chain's CDR3 is CASTLGTVVNSPLHF. Written as DNA, the CDR3 is TGTGCCAGCACCCTCGGGACAGTAGTTAATTCACCCCTCCACTTT.

The chain links TRBV20-1 to TRBJ2-3; weak D call: TRBD1 (6 bases). Germline loops: CDR1 DFQATT, CDR2 SNEGSKA (reference sequence). The V end lost 6 bases, the J end lost 6 bases, and 10 bases lay between the germline ends. The CDR3 runs to 11 residues. Here the CDR3 DNA reads TGCAGTGCGCTAAGGGGGGATACGCAGTATTTT. It encodes CSALRGDTQYF.

The genes are TRBV19 and TRBJ2-1; D is unclear. Germline CDR1 LNHDA, CDR2 SQIVND (reference sequence). The CDR3 extends over 16 amino acids. Deletions cut 0 bases from V and 4 bases from J, with 13 bases between. The CDR3 loop is CASSIEEFSVYNEQFF. CDR3 nucleotide sequence: TGTGCCAGTAGTATAGAAGAATTCTCGGTGTACAATGAGCAGTTCTTC.

This chain connects TRBV30 to TRBJ1-2; TRBD1 is a possible D gene (5 bases). Germline lookup yields CDR1 GTSNPN and CDR2 SVGIG (reference sequence). The CDR3 totals 11 residues. V lost 1 base, J lost 8 bases, and 8 bases lay in between. In DNA, the CDR3 is TGTGCCTGGAGTGCTGAGGGGGGCTACACCTTC. It translates to CAWSAEGGYTF.

The rearrangement uses TRBV4-2 and TRBJ2-7; TRBD1 matches 9 bases. With V trimmed by 5 bases and J by 3 bases, 5 bases remained unmatched. The CDR3 runs to 14 residues. Germline-derived CDR1 and CDR2 are LGHNA and YNFKEQ. The CDR3 DNA follows: TGTGCCAGCAGCTCTGGGACAGGGTTCTACGAGCAGTACTTC. It is translated as CASSSGTGFYEQYF.

V and J are TRBV27 and TRBJ2-7, with D perhaps TRBD2 (6 bases). V lost 2 bases to trimming and J lost 6 bases, with 14 bases between them. Germline V CDR1 and CDR2: MNHEY, SMNVEV (reference sequence). The CDR3 sequence is 14 residues long. CDR3 loop: CASSLRGISGEQYF. Here the CDR3 DNA reads TGTGCCAGCAGTTTACGGGGGATTTCAGGCGAGCAGTACTTC.

The genes are TRBV28 and TRBJ1-5; weak D call: TRBD1 (5 bases). V lost 7 bases, J lost 3 bases, and 16 bases lay in between. The CDR3 extends over 15 amino acids. CDR1 and CDR2 (germline): MDHEN, SYDVKM. The CDR3 spells CASTRQTAYNQPQHF. The CDR3 bases are TGTGCCAGCACCAGACAGACGGCTTACAATCAGCCCCAGCATTTT.

The chain is built from TRBV10-3 and TRBJ2-7; D might be TRBD2 (6 bases). Germline CDR1 and CDR2: ENHRY and SYGVKD. The V gene lost 6 bases and the J gene lost 3 bases, with 12 bases spanning the gap. The CDR3 is made up of 13 amino acids. The CDR3 sequence: CAISRERNYEQYF. The CDR3 region has the DNA TGTGCCATCAGCCGGGAGCGAAACTACGAGCAGTACTTC.

This clone was seen a handful of times. The J gene is TRBJ2-3, the V gene TRBV7-6; TRBD2 agrees at 13 bases. The germline CDR1 and CDR2 sequences are SGHVS and FNYEAQ. The trim removed 1 base at V and 5 bases at J, leaving 21 bases unmatched. The CDR3 spans 22 residues. The CDR3 DNA reads TGTGCCAGCAGCTTAGAGGCATTTCGACTAGCGGGAGGCCTTATAATTTTAGATACGCAGTATTTT. Translation gives CASSLEAFRLAGGLIILDTQYF.

The J gene is TRBJ1-5, the V gene TRBV6-6, with D possibly being TRBD1 (6 bases). Per germline, CDR1 MNHNY and CDR2 SVGAGI (reference sequence). The germline V and J ends were trimmed by 5 bases and 4 bases, with 15 bases remaining between them. The CDR3 is made up of 15 amino acids. The CDR3 is CASSTSDSPNQPQHF. DNA for the CDR3: TGTGCCAGCAGTACCTCGGACAGCCCAAATCAGCCCCAGCATTTT.

The chain recombines TRBV29-1 with TRBJ2-4; unclear D gene. In germline, CDR1 is SQVTM, CDR2 ANQGSEA. V gave up 8 bases and J gave up 9 bases, with 17 bases separating them. The CDR3 extends over 12 amino acids. Here the CDR3 DNA reads TGCAGCATCCGAGGTCTGGGCGGCATTCAGTACTTC. This encodes CSIRGLGGIQYF.

The chain recombines TRBV5-1 with TRBJ2-2, with TRBD1 as a possible D gene (5 bases). This CDR3 has 17 residues. Germline CDR1 and CDR2: SGHRS and YFSETQ. Trimming pared 1 base from V and 0 bases from J, leaving 13 bases between. The CDR3 loop reads CASSLPGPNANTGELFF. The CDR3 coding sequence is TGCGCCAGCAGCTTGCCAGGGCCAAACGCGAACACCGGGGAGCTGTTTTTT.

The J gene is TRBJ1-5, the V gene TRBV5-8; possible D gene TRBD1, 6 bases. Per germline, CDR1 SGHTS and CDR2 YDEGEE. Trimming cost V 1 base and J 5 bases, with 16 bases left between them. This CDR3 is 16 amino acids long. The CDR3, as DNA: TGTGCCAGCAGCTTGTGGGACGGGGGCCGAGATCAGCCCCAGCATTTT. It codes for CASSLWDGGRDQPQHF.

The rearrangement uses TRBV28 and TRBJ2-1; D remains unclear. V was pared by 7 bases and J by 7 bases, with 17 bases between. CDR3 length equals 14 residues. Germline V gene data show CDR1 as MDHEN and CDR2 as SYDVKM. The chain's CDR3 is CASIIGGLGNEQFF. In DNA, the CDR3 is TGTGCCAGCATAATCGGCGGCCTGGGGAATGAGCAGTTCTTC.

The chain combines TRBV29-1 with TRBJ2-1; tentative D call: TRBD2 (7 bases). CDR3 length: 13 residues. Trimming left V 7 bases short and J 6 bases short, with 16 bases between. The germline gives CDR1 SQVTM, CDR2 ANQGSEA. The CDR3 bases are TGCAGCGCCCGAGAGGGGGGGGGCAATGAGCAGTTCTTC. This gives the protein CSAREGGGNEQFF.

This clone was seen a handful of times. The rearrangement uses TRBV29-1 and TRBJ1-2; D possibly corresponds to TRBD1 (5 bases). CDR3 length equals 13 residues. Trimming pared 4 bases from V and 0 bases from J, leaving 9 bases between. Germline V gene lookup returns CDR1 SQVTM and CDR2 ANQGSEA. CDR3 DNA: TGCAGCGTTGTCGCAGGGTCTAACTATGGCTACACCTTC. Translating it yields CSVVAGSNYGYTF.

The chain uses TRBV7-3 and TRBJ2-3; D not resolved. Germline values: CDR1 SGHTA, CDR2 FQGTGA. Trimming removed 3 bases at V and 2 bases at J, with 27 bases between. This CDR3 spans 20 amino acids. The CDR3 loop is CASSFDLPGRFPTVTDTQYF. The CDR3 DNA reads TGTGCCAGCAGCTTTGATCTCCCCGGCAGGTTCCCGACTGTCACAGATACGCAGTATTTT.

The chain combines TRBV19 with TRBJ2-7, with TRBD1 identical over 11 bases. Trimming removed 4 bases from V and 2 bases from J; junction bases left unmatched: 10. This CDR3 spans 17 amino acids. Germline-derived CDR1 and CDR2 are LNHDA and SQIVND (reference sequence). The chain's CDR3 is CASSTLSGDRGTYEQYF. CDR3 nucleotide sequence: TGTGCCAGTAGTACCCTCTCGGGGGACAGGGGGACCTACGAGCAGTACTTC. The full variable domain, with the rest looked up from reference TRBV19 and TRBJ2-7, is DGGITQSPKYLFRKEGQNVTLSCEQNLNHDAMYWYRQDPGQGLRLIYYSQIVNDFQKGDIAEGYSVSREKKESFPLTVTSAQKNPTAFYLCASSTLSGDRGTYEQYFGPGTRLTVT.

This rearrangement joins TRBV7-9 to TRBJ1-1; D gene unclear. With 5 bases removed from V and 1 base from J, the gap between germline ends came to 11 bases. CDR3 length equals 14 residues. Germline V CDR1 and CDR2: SEHNR, FQNEAQ (reference sequence). Written as DNA, the CDR3 is TGTGCCAGCAGCGTCAGGAGCTCGAACACTGAAGCTTTCTTT. Translated: CASSVRSSNTEAFF.

The chain links TRBV2 to TRBJ2-2; no clear D gene. CDR1 and CDR2 (germline): SNHLY, FYNNEI. V shed 2 bases and J shed 4 bases, with 8 bases lying between them. The CDR3 length is 14 residues. The CDR3 is CASSELVGTGELFF. CDR3 bases: TGTGCCAGCAGTGAACTTGTGGGCACCGGGGAGCTGTTTTTT. Variable domain in full (rest from reference TRBV2 and TRBJ2-2): EPEVTQTPSHQVTQMGQEVILRCVPISNHLYFYWYRQILGQKVEFLVSFYNNEISEKSEIFDDQFSVERPDGSNFTLKIRSTKLEDSAMYFCASSELVGTGELFFGEGSRLTVL.

This sequence joins TRBV28 and TRBJ2-3; 8 bases align to TRBD2. Germline assignment: CDR1 MDHEN and CDR2 SYDVKM. The CDR3 has 16 residues. Trimming cost V 4 bases and J 4 bases; bases outside gene matches: 10. The CDR3 spells CASSSHGAGAADTQYF. CDR3 coding DNA: TGTGCCAGCAGTTCCCATGGAGCGGGAGCGGCAGATACGCAGTATTTT.

The gene calls are TRBV12-5 and TRBJ1-4; D ambiguous. V lost 1 base, J lost 7 bases, and 7 bases lay in between. Germline V gives CDR1 LGHNT, CDR2 FRNRAP. The CDR3 consists of 13 residues. Here the CDR3 DNA reads TGTGCTAGTGGTTTGGGCGGGTCTGAAAAACTGTTTTTT. This sequence encodes CASGLGGSEKLFF.